One and the same sample provided the 19 T cell receptor beta chains below, sequenced in a study of radiotherapy plus CTLA-4 blockade in lung cancer (dated by TCRdb to the late 2010s). The receptor library was made with the immunoSEQ multiplex PCR assay. TCRdb holds this immuneACCESS table with in-frame rearrangements only. Some clones are missing; in checked studies, unresolved V genes explain under half, and the rest has no known cause. The sample table holds around 53,000 clones, of which around nine tenths were seen once. The top ten hold 15% to 20% of the sample. Sequenced here: peripheral blood, sampled from a patient treated with radiotherapy plus ipilimumab. The source is a human donor with non-small cell lung cancer that progressed on radiotherapy plus ipilimumab. Some clones in this sample may be carry-over from other donors' samples.

The chain links TRBV2 to TRBJ2-1; the D is unclear. With 6 bases removed from V and 9 bases from J, the gap between germline ends came to 21 bases. The germline V gene has CDR1 SNHLY and CDR2 FYNNEI. The CDR3 has 15 residues. Here the CDR3 DNA reads TGTGCCAGCAGCAGAGGTGAATCAACCCCCATTGAGCAGTTCTTC. Amino acid sequence: CASSRGESTPIEQFF.

The chain combines TRBV7-2 with TRBJ2-3, with 9 nucleotides matching TRBD2. J was trimmed by 6 bases and V by 1 base; bases with no gene match: 5. The CDR3 sequence is 15 residues long. Germline V lookup: CDR1 SGHTA, CDR2 FQGNSA. The CDR3 nucleotides read TGTGCCAGCAGCTTAGTAGGGACTAGCTTTGATACGCAGTATTTT. The encoded protein is CASSLVGTSFDTQYF. Combining the CDR3 with reference TRBV7-2 and TRBJ2-3 gives the whole variable domain GAGVSQSPSNKVTEKGKDVELRCDPISGHTALYWYRQSLGQGLEFLIYFQGNSAPDKSGLPSDRFSAERTGGSVSTLTIQRTQQEDSAVYLCASSLVGTSFDTQYFGPGTRLTVL.

This chain joins TRBV19 and TRBJ1-2, with D unresolved. CDR1 LNHDA and CDR2 SQIVND come from the germline V gene (reference sequence). The CDR3 covers 12 residues. The ends were cut back, 3 bases at V and 4 bases at J, with 6 bases in the middle. CDR3 sequence reads: CASSIGPYGYTF. The CDR3 coding sequence is TGTGCCAGTAGTATTGGGCCCTATGGCTACACCTTC.

The chain is built from TRBV7-2 and TRBJ2-3; D not resolved. The ends were cut back, 5 bases at V and 4 bases at J, with 10 bases in the middle. Germline V gene sequence: CDR1 SGHTA, CDR2 FQGNSA. There are 13 residues in the CDR3. The CDR3 DNA reads as TGTGCCAGCAGCATACGGTATCCAGATACGCAGTATTTT. Its protein is CASSIRYPDTQYF.

The genes are TRBV2 and TRBJ2-7; 9 bases line up with TRBD2. CDR1 and CDR2 from the germline V gene are SNHLY and FYNNEI. CDR3 length: 15 amino acids. After removal of 0 bases from V and 7 bases from J, the junction contained 7 bases not matched to a gene. CDR3 sequence: CASSEALAGAGEQYF. DNA for the CDR3: TGTGCCAGCAGTGAAGCATTAGCGGGAGCTGGGGAGCAGTACTTC.

The chain is built from TRBV27 and TRBJ2-3, with 11 bases lining up with TRBD2. The V segment lost 3 bases and the J segment 3 bases; nucleotides outside the gene matches: 5. This CDR3 is built from 16 residues. Germline CDR1 is MNHEY and CDR2 is SMNVEV (reference sequence). This CDR3 is CASSFRLAGGTDTQYF. CDR3 nucleotide sequence: TGTGCCAGCAGTTTCCGGCTAGCGGGAGGTACAGATACGCAGTATTTT.

CDR3 region: CASSTRDRPSSFYGYTF. In nucleotides, the CDR3 is TGTGCCAGCAGCACCAGGGACAGGCCCTCCTCTTTCTATGGCTACACCTTC. The rearrangement uses TRBV5-5 and TRBJ1-2; 8 bases agree with TRBD1. V lost 4 bases, J lost 4 bases, and 15 bases stayed unmatched. Germline values: CDR1 SGHKS, CDR2 YYEKEE (reference sequence). This CDR3 has 17 residues.

V and J are TRBV7-2 and TRBJ2-6; D is uncertain. The CDR3 has 13 amino acids. Trimming removed 5 bases from V and 0 bases from J, with 2 bases in between. CDR1 is SGHTA and CDR2 is FQGNSA in the germline V gene. This CDR3 reads CASSRSGANVLTF. CDR3 sequence (DNA): TGTGCCAGCAGCCGCTCTGGGGCCAACGTCCTGACTTTC. Full variable domain (rest looked up from reference TRBV7-2 and TRBJ2-6): GAGVSQSPSNKVTEKGKDVELRCDPISGHTALYWYRQSLGQGLEFLIYFQGNSAPDKSGLPSDRFSAERTGGSVSTLTIQRTQQEDSAVYLCASSRSGANVLTFGAGSRLTVL.

This chain connects TRBV11-2 to TRBJ2-7; possible D gene TRBD2, 7 bases. This CDR3 contains 14 residues. Trimming stripped 0 bases from V and 4 bases from J, with 10 bases between. CDR1 is SGHAT and CDR2 is FQNNGV in the germline V gene. The CDR3 sequence: CASSLEQGGYEQYF. The CDR3 DNA sequence: TGTGCCAGCAGCTTAGAACAGGGAGGGTACGAGCAGTACTTC.

The V and J genes are TRBV15 and TRBJ2-1; 9 nucleotides align to TRBD2. CDR3 length: 13 residues. With 9 bases clipped from V and 6 bases from J, the junction kept 6 bases outside the gene matches. CDR1 is LNHNV, CDR2 YYDKDF, per germline (reference sequence). Here the CDR3 DNA reads TGTGCCACGCTAGCGGGAAGGGCCAATGAGCAGTTCTTC. Residues: CATLAGRANEQFF.

CDR3 sequence reads: CSVQQRMNTEAFF. In nucleotides, the CDR3 is TGCAGCGTACAACAGAGAATGAACACTGAAGCTTTCTTT. The chain recombines TRBV29-1 with TRBJ1-1; no definite D call. V dropped 6 bases and J dropped 0 bases, with 11 bases sitting between them. CDR1 and CDR2 (germline): SQVTM, ANQGSEA. CDR3 length: 13 amino acids.

This clone was observed a handful of times. J is TRBJ1-5 and V is TRBV2, with TRBD1 as a possible D gene (5 bases). In germline, CDR1 is SNHLY, CDR2 FYNNEI. Trimming removed 3 bases from V and 6 bases from J, with 12 bases in between. There are 14 residues in the CDR3. The CDR3 DNA sequence: TGTGCCAGCAGTGATGAAGGAGGGGTTCAGCCCCAGCATTTT. It translates to CASSDEGGVQPQHF.

The chain links TRBV19 to TRBJ2-2; 10 bases are shared with TRBD1. The CDR3 sequence is 18 residues long. V shed 5 bases and J 2 bases; nucleotides not matched to a gene: 11. Germline CDR1 and CDR2: LNHDA and SQIVND (reference sequence). The CDR3 sequence: CASSARTGGSHNTGELFF. The DNA for the CDR3 is TGTGCCAGTAGTGCCAGGACAGGGGGATCTCACAACACCGGGGAGCTGTTTTTT.

The rearrangement uses TRBV21-1 and TRBJ1-5. TRBV21-1 is flagged as a pseudogene. This CDR3 spans 15 amino acids. CDR3 coding DNA: TGTGCCAGCAGCAAAGGGACTTCCTCAGGCGAGCCCCAGCATTTT. This translates into CASSKGTSSGEPQHF.

The rearrangement uses TRBV27 and TRBJ2-7; TRBD1 aligns across 12 bases. Germline assignment: CDR1 MNHEY and CDR2 SMNVEV (reference sequence). Trimming cost V 6 bases and J 5 bases; bases outside gene matches: 11. The CDR3 runs to 16 residues. This CDR3 is CASSSRAGTGGNEQYF. For the CDR3, the DNA is TGTGCCAGCAGCAGCAGAGCGGGGACAGGGGGCAACGAGCAGTACTTC.

The rearrangement uses TRBV5-1 and TRBJ1-1; possible D gene TRBD1, 5 bases. Germline assignment: CDR1 SGHRS and CDR2 YFSETQ. Between the trimmed V and J ends, which lost 5 bases and 1 base, there was a span of 9 bases. This CDR3 contains 13 residues. CDR3 in amino acids: CASRLTENTEAFF. CDR3 coding DNA: TGCGCCAGCAGGTTGACAGAGAACACTGAAGCTTTCTTT.

The gene calls are TRBV7-9 and TRBJ2-5; D gene uncertain. CDR3 length: 10 residues. CDR1 is SEHNR, CDR2 FQNEAQ, per germline (reference sequence). V lost 5 bases and J 9 bases, leaving 7 bases between the germline ends. CDR3 sequence: CASSAEAQYF. CDR3 DNA sequence: TGTGCCAGCAGCGCCGAGGCCCAGTACTTC.

The chain uses TRBV28 and TRBJ1-2; 7 nucleotides align to TRBD1. V was pared by 6 bases and J by 4 bases, with 11 bases of the junction left unmatched. Germline V CDR1 and CDR2: MDHEN, SYDVKM. CDR3 length: 15 amino acids. CDR3 nucleotides: TGTGCCAGCAGGCACACAGGGGATGGGGGCTATGGCTACACCTTC. Its translation: CASRHTGDGGYGYTF.

The V call is TRBV7-9, the J call TRBJ2-2; 8 bases match TRBD2. Germline CDR1 and CDR2: SEHNR and FQNEAQ (reference sequence). The CDR3 is made up of 16 amino acids. J gave up 5 bases and V 3 bases, and 8 bases lay outside the gene matches. CDR3 sequence reads: CASSFEAGGSTGELFF. In DNA form, the CDR3 reads TGTGCCAGCAGCTTCGAGGCGGGAGGTAGTACCGGGGAGCTGTTTTTT.